This paragraph covers one T cell receptor beta chain sequence. Its antigen is not known. This sample is drawn from a study of T cell responses to AZD1222 COVID-19 vaccine. Study-wide results and limits: Reportedly, nearly half of unique spike TCRs recognized epitopes outside B.1.351/B.1.1.7 mutations. Possibly, clonal diversity was underestimated; donors were largely white British and included more females. Seropositivity was recorded at baseline in only six AZD1222 recipients. With dominance at 160-218 and 743-854, vaccine-associated CD4 TCRs spanned spike.

Data came from immunoSEQ multiplex PCR; TCRdb stores just in-frame clones and leaves some out. The sample carries 250,000 or so clones, approximately 95% recorded once. Trimming removed 2 bases from V and 0 bases from J, with 10 bases in between. There are 16 residues in the CDR3. The germline gives CDR1 MNHEY, CDR2 SVGAGI. This specimen consisted of peripheral blood, obtained on day 0 of AZD1222 vaccination. The rearrangement joins TRBV6-5 to TRBJ2-2; tentative D call: TRBD1 (5 bases). The origin of this receptor is an adult in good health. The CDR3 loop is CASSYGQTTNTGELFF. The DNA of the CDR3 is TGTGCCAGCAGTTACGGACAAACAACGAACACCGGGGAGCTGTTTTTT.